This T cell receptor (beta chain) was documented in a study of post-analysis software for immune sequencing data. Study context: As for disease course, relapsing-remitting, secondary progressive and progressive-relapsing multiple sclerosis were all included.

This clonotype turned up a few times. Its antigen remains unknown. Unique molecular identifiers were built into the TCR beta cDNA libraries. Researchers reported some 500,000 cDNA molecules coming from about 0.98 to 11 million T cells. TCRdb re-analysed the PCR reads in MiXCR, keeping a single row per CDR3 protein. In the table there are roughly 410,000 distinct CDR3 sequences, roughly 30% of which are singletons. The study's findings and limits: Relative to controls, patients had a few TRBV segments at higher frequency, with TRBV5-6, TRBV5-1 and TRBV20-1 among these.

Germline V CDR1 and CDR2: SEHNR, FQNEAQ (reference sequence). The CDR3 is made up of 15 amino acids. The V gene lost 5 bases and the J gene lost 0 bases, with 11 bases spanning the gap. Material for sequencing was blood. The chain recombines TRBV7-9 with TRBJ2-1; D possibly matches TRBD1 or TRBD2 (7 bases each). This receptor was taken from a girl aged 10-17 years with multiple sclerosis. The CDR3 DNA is TGTGCCAGCAGCCCAGGGGGGGACTCCTACAATGAGCAGTTCTTC. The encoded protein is CASSPGGDSYNEQFF. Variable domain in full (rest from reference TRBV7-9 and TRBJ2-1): DTGVSQNPRHKITKRGQNVTFRCDPISEHNRLYWYRQTLGQGPEFLTYFQNEAQLEKSRLLSDRFSAERPKGSFSTLEIQRTEQGDSAMYLCASSPGGDSYNEQFFGPGTRLTVL.